The entry below gives a single T cell receptor beta chain sequence along with its context. The authors' processing: Scientists estimated how many nucleated cells there were by amplifying reference gene primers. Clones were sequenced by immunoSEQ multiplex PCR, and TCRdb holds only the in-frame ones, with some missing. V, J and clone size derive from that table, while D and trimming were established from the DNA sequence. Counted here are roughly 190,000 clones, around four fifths occurring once; the ten biggest clones make up around 21%. The data stem from a study of blood T cell repertoires in COVID-19. Study in general: Both acute and convalescent COVID-19 samples were obtained from the United States, Italy and Spain. PBMCs, B-cell-depleted T cells, or T cells provided the cDNA or gDNA that made up the material.

The CDR3 extends over 17 amino acids. The junction had 9 bases not matched to a gene; V was cut back by 5 bases and J by 6 bases. The germline CDR1 and CDR2 sequences are SEHNR and FQNEAQ (reference sequence). The origin of this receptor is a human donor in a cohort sampled during active COVID-19. The chain carries TRBV7-9 and TRBJ2-3, with TRBD2 identical over 15 bases. The sample comprised peripheral blood. As DNA, the CDR3 is TGTGCCAGCAGCCCGGGGACTAGCGGGGGGTACGGGGATACGCAGTATTTT. The encoded protein is CASSPGTSGGYGDTQYF.